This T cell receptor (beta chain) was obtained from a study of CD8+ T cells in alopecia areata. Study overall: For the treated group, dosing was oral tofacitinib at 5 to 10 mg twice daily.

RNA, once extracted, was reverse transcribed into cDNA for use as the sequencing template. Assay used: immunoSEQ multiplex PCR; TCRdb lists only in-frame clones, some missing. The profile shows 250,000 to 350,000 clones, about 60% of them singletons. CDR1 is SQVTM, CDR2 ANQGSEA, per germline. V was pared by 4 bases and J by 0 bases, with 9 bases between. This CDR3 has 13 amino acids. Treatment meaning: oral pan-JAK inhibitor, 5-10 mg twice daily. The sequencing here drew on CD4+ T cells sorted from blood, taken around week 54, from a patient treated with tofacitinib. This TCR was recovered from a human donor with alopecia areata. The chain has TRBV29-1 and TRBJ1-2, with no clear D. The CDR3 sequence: CSVGVATNYGYTF. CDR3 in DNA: TGCAGCGTTGGGGTAGCGACTAACTATGGCTACACCTTC.